What follows are 14 T cell receptor beta chains derived from one specimen sequenced in a study of OX40 agonist ivuxolimab in advanced cancers. Assay: immunoSEQ multiplex PCR; the TCRdb copy retains only in-frame clones and omits some. Of roughly 67,000 clones in the sample, more than 90% were seen once. The source material was CD4+ or CD8+ T cells sorted from blood, sampled in a trial of the OX40 agonist ivuxolimab. Every receptor here comes from an adult with an advanced solid tumor such as melanoma, head and neck, liver or kidney cancer.

The chain uses TRBV7-9 and TRBJ2-1; D possibly corresponds to TRBD2 (5 bases). Trimming removed 2 bases at V and 7 bases at J, with 21 bases between. Germline V lookup: CDR1 SEHNR, CDR2 FQNEAQ (reference sequence). CDR3 length equals 17 residues. DNA for the CDR3: TGTGCCAGCAGCTTATTTTCAGCGGTGGGCCCTAGGAATGAGCAGTTCTTC. This translates into CASSLFSAVGPRNEQFF. Full variable domain (outside the CDR3, taken from reference TRBV7-9 and TRBJ2-1): DTGVSQNPRHKITKRGQNVTFRCDPISEHNRLYWYRQTLGQGPEFLTYFQNEAQLEKSRLLSDRFSAERPKGSFSTLEIQRTEQGDSAMYLCASSLFSAVGPRNEQFFGPGTRLTVL.

This chain connects TRBV7-9 to TRBJ2-7; maybe TRBD2 (6 bases). Germline V CDR1 and CDR2: SEHNR, FQNEAQ (reference sequence). Trimming shortened V by 4 bases and J by 3 bases, and 16 bases separated the two germline ends. The CDR3 is 15 amino acids. The CDR3 region has the DNA TGTGCCAGCAGCTCGGCCTGGCGGGGAGACTACGAGCAGTACTTC. Its translation is CASSSAWRGDYEQYF.

V gene TRBV4-2 combines with J gene TRBJ2-1; either TRBD1 or TRBD2 may fit D (5 bases each). The CDR3 is 17 amino acids. Germline V CDR1 and CDR2: LGHNA, YNFKEQ. V dropped 0 bases and J dropped 4 bases, with 16 bases sitting between them. DNA for the CDR3: TGTGCCAGCAGCCAAGACCCCGGGACGAGTTTTTACAATGAGCAGTTCTTC. This sequence encodes CASSQDPGTSFYNEQFF.

This clone showed up just once. This rearrangement joins TRBV19 to TRBJ1-2, with 10 bases lining up with TRBD1. V lost 5 bases, J lost 4 bases, and 7 bases stayed unmatched. Germline CDR1 reads LNHDA; CDR2 reads SQIVND (reference sequence). The CDR3 totals 15 residues. CDR3 in amino acids: CASSPGQGVGYGYTF. Written as DNA, the CDR3 is TGTGCCAGTAGTCCTGGACAGGGGGTGGGCTATGGCTACACCTTC.

The chain is built from TRBV6-5 and TRBJ2-3; D assignment may be TRBD1 or TRBD2 (5 bases each). Deletions cut 3 bases from V and 2 bases from J, with 12 bases between. Germline CDR1 and CDR2: MNHEY and SVGAGI. The CDR3 totals 15 residues. This chain's CDR3 is CASSYSGGTTDTQYF. The CDR3 coding sequence is TGTGCCAGCAGTTATAGTGGGGGAACCACAGATACGCAGTATTTT.

The J gene is TRBJ2-5, the V gene TRBV2; 9 nucleotides line up with TRBD2. CDR1 is SNHLY, CDR2 FYNNEI, per germline. This CDR3 region has 14 residues. The V and J ends lost 6 bases and 5 bases, in that order; junction bases with no gene match: 7. The CDR3 region is CASRWLAGTETQYF. The CDR3 DNA reads as TGTGCCAGCAGGTGGCTAGCGGGGACGGAGACCCAGTACTTC. Looking up the rest from reference TRBV2 and TRBJ2-5 gives the full variable domain: EPEVTQTPSHQVTQMGQEVILRCVPISNHLYFYWYRQILGQKVEFLVSFYNNEISEKSEIFDDQFSVERPDGSNFTLKIRSTKLEDSAMYFCASRWLAGTETQYFGPGTRLLVL.

The count of this clone is one. This sequence joins TRBV25-1 and TRBJ2-1; the match to TRBD1 covers 8 bases. Germline V lookup: CDR1 MGHDK, CDR2 SYGVNS. The CDR3 has 18 amino acids. Trimming cost V 2 bases and J 5 bases; bases outside gene matches: 14. The CDR3 DNA follows: TGTGCCAGCAGTGAAAGGACAGGGTGGGGAAGGGAGGACAATGAGCAGTTCTTC. Protein sequence: CASSERTGWGREDNEQFF. Together with reference TRBV25-1 and TRBJ2-1, the CDR3 gives the full variable domain: EADIYQTPRYLVIGTGKKITLECSQTMGHDKMYWYQQDPGMELHLIHYSYGVNSTEKGDLSSESTVSRIRTEHFPLTLESARPSHTSQYLCASSERTGWGREDNEQFFGPGTRLTVL.

This chain uses TRBV5-6 with TRBJ1-5, with TRBD1 as a possible D gene (5 bases). The CDR3 loop spans 13 amino acids. Germline V gene lookup returns CDR1 SGHDT and CDR2 YYEEEE. The V and J ends lost 3 bases and 4 bases respectively, with 8 bases between them. CDR3 sequence reads: CASSSGGNQPQHF. In DNA form, the CDR3 reads TGTGCCAGCAGCTCGGGGGGGAATCAGCCCCAGCATTTT.

The J gene is TRBJ2-3, the V gene TRBV9, with 10 bases fitting TRBD2. Trimming removed 2 bases from V and 0 bases from J; junction bases left unmatched: 12. This CDR3 comprises 19 residues. CDR1 and CDR2 from the germline V gene are SGDLS and YYNGEE. DNA for the CDR3: TGTGCCAGCAGCGTTCCGTCGAGCGGGGGGGCCCCGAGCACAGATACGCAGTATTTT. This translates into CASSVPSSGGAPSTDTQYF.

This chain links TRBV5-6 with TRBJ2-5, with 8 bases matching TRBD1. With V trimmed by 2 bases and J by 4 bases, 7 bases remained unmatched. The CDR3 has 15 amino acids. From germline, CDR1 is SGHDT and CDR2 YYEEEE. As DNA, the CDR3 is TGTGCCAGCAGCTTTGGGACAGGCCTGGGAGAGACCCAGTACTTC. This sequence encodes CASSFGTGLGETQYF.

The chain employs TRBV5-5 and TRBJ1-2, with TRBD1 as a possible D gene (5 bases). Germline V gene lookup returns CDR1 SGHKS and CDR2 YYEKEE (reference sequence). The CDR3 is made up of 15 amino acids. V lost 1 base, J lost 2 bases, and 12 bases lay in between. CDR3 DNA sequence: TGTGCCAGCAGCTTGCAGGATCAGGGAAACTATGGCTACACCTTC. Its protein is CASSLQDQGNYGYTF.

The V call is TRBV27, the J call TRBJ1-2, with D tentatively TRBD1 (6 bases). The germline V and J ends were trimmed by 3 bases and 8 bases, with 13 bases remaining between them. Germline-derived CDR1 and CDR2 are MNHEY and SMNVEV (reference sequence). There are 13 residues in the CDR3. The CDR3 nucleotides are TGTGCCAGCAGTTTGGGGGGGGCGCAGGGCTACACCTTC. This translates into CASSLGGAQGYTF.

This clone was counted between two and nine times. The chain carries TRBV6-4 and TRBJ1-1; TRBD1 agrees at 9 bases. The CDR3 loop spans 14 amino acids. Looked up from germline, CDR1 is MRHNA and CDR2 is SNTAGT. The J segment lost 4 bases and the V segment lost 4 bases, leaving 4 bases of the junction unmatched. DNA of the CDR3: TGTGCCAGCAGTGCCGGGACAGGGACCACTGAAGCTTTCTTT. Protein sequence: CASSAGTGTTEAFF.

This rearrangement joins TRBV19 to TRBJ2-7; 8 bases match TRBD1. The CDR3 consists of 15 residues. V was pared by 6 bases and J by 1 base, with 8 bases of the junction left unmatched. Germline assignment: CDR1 LNHDA and CDR2 SQIVND (reference sequence). CDR3 in DNA: TGTGCCAGTAGCCCAGGGCAGGGGGCATCCTACGAGCAGTACTTC. This gives the protein CASSPGQGASYEQYF.